The text below deals with one T cell receptor (beta chain). What it binds is not known. There are 15 residues in the CDR3. V lost 0 bases, J lost 2 bases, and 9 bases lay in between. Germline values: CDR1 SGHRS, CDR2 YFSETQ. Regarding treatment: oral pan-JAK inhibitor, 5-10 mg twice daily. The sample comes from a study of CD8+ T cells in alopecia areata. For the study at large: The tofacitinib course ran for 6 to 18 months and was followed by 6 months off drug. Study-wide points: Scalp clonality, along with expanded CD8+ clones among the top 100, was significantly decreased by tofacitinib. Whereas mice showed it more clearly, TCR sharing across patients was murkier, possibly because of HLA. Especially in alopecia totalis/universalis, lesional scalp showed greater clonality than normal scalp did.

Extracted RNA was reverse transcribed, and the resulting cDNA served as sequencing template. Produced via immunoSEQ multiplex PCR; TCRdb's table is partial and in-frame only. This sample has 98,000 or so clones; 50% to 75% occur once, and the top ten carry around 15%. This material consisted of CD8+ T cells sorted from blood, taken at week 4, from a patient treated with tofacitinib. The chain has TRBV5-1 and TRBJ2-4, with D possibly being TRBD1 (5 bases). The TCR originated in a human donor with alopecia areata. The CDR3 nucleotides are TGCGCCAGCAGCTTGGAGGCAGGGACCAAAAACATTCAGTACTTC. This translates into CASSLEAGTKNIQYF.